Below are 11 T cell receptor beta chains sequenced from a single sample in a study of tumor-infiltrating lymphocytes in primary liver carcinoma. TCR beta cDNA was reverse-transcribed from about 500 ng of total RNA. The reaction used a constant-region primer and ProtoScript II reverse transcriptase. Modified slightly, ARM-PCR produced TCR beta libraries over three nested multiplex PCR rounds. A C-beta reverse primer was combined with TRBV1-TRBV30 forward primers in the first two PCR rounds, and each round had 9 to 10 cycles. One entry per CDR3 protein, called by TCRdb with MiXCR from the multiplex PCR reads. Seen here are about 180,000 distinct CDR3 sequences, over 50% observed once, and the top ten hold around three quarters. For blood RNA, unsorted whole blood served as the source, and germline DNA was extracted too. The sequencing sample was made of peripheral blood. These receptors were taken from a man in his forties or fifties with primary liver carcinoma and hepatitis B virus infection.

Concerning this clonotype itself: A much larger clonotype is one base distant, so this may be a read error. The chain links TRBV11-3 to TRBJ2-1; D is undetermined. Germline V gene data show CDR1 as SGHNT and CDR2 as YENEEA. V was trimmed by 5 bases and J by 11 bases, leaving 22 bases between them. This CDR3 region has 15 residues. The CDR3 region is CASSPHRDTGHKQFF. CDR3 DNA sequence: TGTGCCAGCAGCCCGCACCGCGACACTGGCCATAAGCAGTTCTTC.

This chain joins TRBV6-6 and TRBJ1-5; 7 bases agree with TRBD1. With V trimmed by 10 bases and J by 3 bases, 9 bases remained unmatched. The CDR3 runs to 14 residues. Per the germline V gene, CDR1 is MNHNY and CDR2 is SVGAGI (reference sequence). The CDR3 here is CAISRQGTNQPQHF. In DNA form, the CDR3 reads TGTGCCATCTCGAGACAGGGCACCAATCAGCCCCAGCATTTT.

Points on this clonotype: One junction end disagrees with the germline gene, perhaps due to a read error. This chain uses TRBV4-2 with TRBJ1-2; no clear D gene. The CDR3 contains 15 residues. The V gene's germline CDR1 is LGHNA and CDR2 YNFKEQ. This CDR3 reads CANSQDLGYEYGYTF. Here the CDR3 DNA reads TGTGCCAACAGCCAAGATCTAGGCTATGAGTATGGCTACACCTTC.

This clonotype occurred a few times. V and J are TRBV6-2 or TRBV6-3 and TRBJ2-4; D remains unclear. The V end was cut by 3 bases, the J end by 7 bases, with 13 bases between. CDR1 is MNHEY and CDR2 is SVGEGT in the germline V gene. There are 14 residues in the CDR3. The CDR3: CASSYDQEVNIQYF. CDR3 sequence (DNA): TGTGCCAGCAGTTATGACCAAGAAGTCAACATTCAGTACTTC.

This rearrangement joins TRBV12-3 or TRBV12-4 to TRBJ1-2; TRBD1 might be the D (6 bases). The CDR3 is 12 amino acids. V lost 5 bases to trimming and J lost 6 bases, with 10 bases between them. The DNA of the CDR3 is TGTGCCAGCAGTCTGGGACACGATGGCTACACCTTC. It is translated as CASSLGHDGYTF.

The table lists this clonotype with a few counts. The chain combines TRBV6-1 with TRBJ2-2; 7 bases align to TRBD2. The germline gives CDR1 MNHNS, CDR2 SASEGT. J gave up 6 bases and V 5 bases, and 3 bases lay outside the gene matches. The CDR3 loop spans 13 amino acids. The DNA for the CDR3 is TGTGCCAGCAGTCGGGGGGACCCCGGGGAGCTGTTTTTT. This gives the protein CASSRGDPGELFF.

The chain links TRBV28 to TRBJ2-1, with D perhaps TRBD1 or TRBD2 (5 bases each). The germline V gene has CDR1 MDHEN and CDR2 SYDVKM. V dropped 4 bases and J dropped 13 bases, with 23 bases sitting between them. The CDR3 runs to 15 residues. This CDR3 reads CASSSGTLNGETQFF. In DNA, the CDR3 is TGTGCCAGCAGTTCCGGGACGTTAAATGGAGAGACCCAGTTCTTC.

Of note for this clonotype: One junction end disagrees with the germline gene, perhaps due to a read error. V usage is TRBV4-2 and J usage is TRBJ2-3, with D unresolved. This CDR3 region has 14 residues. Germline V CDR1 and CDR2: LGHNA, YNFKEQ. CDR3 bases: TGTGCCAACAGCCTACTCGGGAGCACAGATACGCAGTATTTT. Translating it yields CANSLLGSTDTQYF.

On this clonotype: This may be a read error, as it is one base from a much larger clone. The CDR3 here is CSVEKGSGETQYF. CDR3 bases: TGCAGCGTTGAAAAGGGCAGCGGAGAGACCCAGTACTTC. The chain uses TRBV29-1 and TRBJ2-5; D might be TRBD2 (5 bases). Germline CDR1 and CDR2: SQVTM and ANQGSEA. The ends were cut back, 2 bases at V and 4 bases at J, with 11 bases in the middle. The CDR3 runs to 13 residues.

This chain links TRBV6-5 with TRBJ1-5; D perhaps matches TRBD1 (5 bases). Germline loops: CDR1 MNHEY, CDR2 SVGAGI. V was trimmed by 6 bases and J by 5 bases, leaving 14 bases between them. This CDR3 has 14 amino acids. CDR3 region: CASREQGAHQPQHF. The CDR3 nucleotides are TGTGCCAGCAGAGAGCAGGGAGCCCATCAGCCCCAGCATTTT.

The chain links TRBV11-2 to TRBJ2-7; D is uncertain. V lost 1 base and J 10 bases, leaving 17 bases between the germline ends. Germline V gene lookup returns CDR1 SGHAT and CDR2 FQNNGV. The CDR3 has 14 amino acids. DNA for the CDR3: TGTGCCAGCAGCTTAGCCGACGGAGCCTGCGGACAGTACTTC. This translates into CASSLADGACGQYF.